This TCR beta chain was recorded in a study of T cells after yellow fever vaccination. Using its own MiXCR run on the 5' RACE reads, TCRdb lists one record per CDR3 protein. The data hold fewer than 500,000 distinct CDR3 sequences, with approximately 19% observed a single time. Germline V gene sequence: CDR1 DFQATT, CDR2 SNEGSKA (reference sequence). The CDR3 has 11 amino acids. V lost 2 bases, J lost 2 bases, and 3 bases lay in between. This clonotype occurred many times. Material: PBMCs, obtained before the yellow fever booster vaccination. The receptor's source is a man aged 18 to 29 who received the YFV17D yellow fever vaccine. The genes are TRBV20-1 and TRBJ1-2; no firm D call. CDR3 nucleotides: TGCAGTGCTAGATCCAACTATGGCTACACCTTC. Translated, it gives CSARSNYGYTF.